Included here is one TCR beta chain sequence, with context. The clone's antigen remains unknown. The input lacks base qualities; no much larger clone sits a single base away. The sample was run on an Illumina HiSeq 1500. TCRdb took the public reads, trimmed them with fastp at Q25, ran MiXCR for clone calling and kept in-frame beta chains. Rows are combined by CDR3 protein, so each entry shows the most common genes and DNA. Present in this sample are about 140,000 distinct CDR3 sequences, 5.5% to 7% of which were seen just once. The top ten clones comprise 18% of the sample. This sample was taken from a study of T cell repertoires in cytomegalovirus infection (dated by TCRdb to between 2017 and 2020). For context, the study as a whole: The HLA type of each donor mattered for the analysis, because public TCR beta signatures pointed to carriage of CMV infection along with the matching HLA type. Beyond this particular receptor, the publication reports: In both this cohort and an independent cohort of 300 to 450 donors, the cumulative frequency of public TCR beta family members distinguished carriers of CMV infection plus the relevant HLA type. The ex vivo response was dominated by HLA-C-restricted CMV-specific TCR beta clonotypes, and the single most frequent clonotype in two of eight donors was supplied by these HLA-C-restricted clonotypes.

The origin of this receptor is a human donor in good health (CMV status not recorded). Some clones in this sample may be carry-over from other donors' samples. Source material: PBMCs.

The DNA sequence reads TGTGCCAGCAGTTACCACGGACTAGCAGAAACCAGCACAGATACGCAGTATTTT. The resulting protein is CASSYHGLAETSTDTQYF. The chain is made from TRBV6-5 and TRBJ2-3; 8 nucleotides in the junction match TRBD2. The germline V gene provides CDR1 MNHEY and CDR2 SVGAGI. Reading from cysteine to phenylalanine, the CDR3 counts 18 amino acids. Just CDR3 DNA is preserved here, 54 bases in frame from base 1. V is trimmed back by 2 bases and J by 0 bases, and the junction contains 10 bases that no gene match accounts for.